This record looks at one T cell receptor (beta chain) sequence and its context. Antigen unknown. It is likely a read error, because the conserved phenylalanine at the end of the CDR3 is missing. The data are from a study of tumor and adjacent non-tumor tissue in lung cancer. Study-level points and caveats: TCR diversity was significantly greater in tumor than normal lung tissue.

No cell sorting was done before RNA was extracted from the tissue. The library came from three nested PCR rounds adapted from ARM-PCR protocols. MiXCR was run by TCRdb on the multiplex PCR reads, yielding one entry per CDR3 protein. The data show 70,000 to 90,000 distinct CDR3 sequences, under 85% seen once. This receptor was obtained from a woman in her forties or fifties with non-small cell lung cancer. The sequenced sample consisted of lung tumor tissue.

The CDR3 sequence is CASTNIGVQYL. The CDR3 DNA is TGTGCCAGCACCAATATAGGGGTTCAGTACTTA. The chain employs TRBV6-5 and TRBJ2-4; possible D gene TRBD1, 5 bases. The CDR3 consists of 11 residues. Trimming took off 7 bases at V and 11 bases at J, with 12 bases between the two ends. Germline CDR1 and CDR2: MNHEY and SVGAGI.